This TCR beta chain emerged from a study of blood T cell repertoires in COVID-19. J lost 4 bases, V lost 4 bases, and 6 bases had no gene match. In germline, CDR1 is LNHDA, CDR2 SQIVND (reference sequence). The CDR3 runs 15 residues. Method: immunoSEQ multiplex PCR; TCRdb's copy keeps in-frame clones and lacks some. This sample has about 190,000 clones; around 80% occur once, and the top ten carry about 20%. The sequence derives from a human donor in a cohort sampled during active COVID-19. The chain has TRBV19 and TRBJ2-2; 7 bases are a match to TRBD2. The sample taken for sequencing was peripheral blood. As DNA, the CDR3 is TGTGCCAGTAGTAAAGAGGGAGGGAGCACCGGGGAGCTGTTTTTT. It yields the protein CASSKEGGSTGELFF.